This TCR beta chain was sequenced for a study of blood T cell repertoires in COVID-19. Study context: Some COVID-19 samples were acute and others convalescent; all came from the United States, Italy and Spain. Nucleic acid was either cDNA or gDNA, and it came from T cells, B-cell-depleted T cells, or PBMCs.

Study processing details: For nucleated cells, counts were estimated from reference gene primer amplification. Some clones are missing from TCRdb's copy, which holds only in-frame ones; the method was immunoSEQ multiplex PCR. V and J calls and clone size are those listed in that table; D and trimming were worked out from the DNA. The data show about 300,000 clones, with around 83% seen just once and about 1.2% held by the top ten. The CDR3 spans 13 residues. The V gene lost 5 bases and the J gene lost 0 bases, with 6 bases spanning the gap. Germline V CDR1 and CDR2: MNHNY, SVGAGI (reference sequence).

This sequence was found in a woman in her forties or fifties with acute or convalescent COVID-19. The rearrangement links TRBV6-6 to TRBJ2-3; possibly TRBD2 for D (6 bases). Sequencing used peripheral blood. CDR3 protein: CASSSGSTDTQYF. CDR3 DNA sequence: TGTGCCAGCAGTAGCGGGAGCACAGATACGCAGTATTTT.